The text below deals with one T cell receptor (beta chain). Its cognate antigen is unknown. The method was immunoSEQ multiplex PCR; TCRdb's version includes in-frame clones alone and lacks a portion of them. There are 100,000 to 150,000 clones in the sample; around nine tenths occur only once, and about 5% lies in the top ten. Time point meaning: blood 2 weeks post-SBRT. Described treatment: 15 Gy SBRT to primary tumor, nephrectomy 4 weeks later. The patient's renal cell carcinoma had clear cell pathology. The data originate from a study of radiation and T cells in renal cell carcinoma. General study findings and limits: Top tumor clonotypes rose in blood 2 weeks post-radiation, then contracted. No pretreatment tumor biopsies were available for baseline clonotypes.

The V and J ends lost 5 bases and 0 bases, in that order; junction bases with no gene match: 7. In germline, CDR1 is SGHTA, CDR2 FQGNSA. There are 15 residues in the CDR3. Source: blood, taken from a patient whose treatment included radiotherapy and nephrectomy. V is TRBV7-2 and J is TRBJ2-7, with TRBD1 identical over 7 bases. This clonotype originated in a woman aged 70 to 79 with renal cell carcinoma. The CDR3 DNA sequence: TGTGCCAGCAGCCTCGGGACAGCGAGCTCCTACGAGCAGTACTTC. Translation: CASSLGTASSYEQYF.